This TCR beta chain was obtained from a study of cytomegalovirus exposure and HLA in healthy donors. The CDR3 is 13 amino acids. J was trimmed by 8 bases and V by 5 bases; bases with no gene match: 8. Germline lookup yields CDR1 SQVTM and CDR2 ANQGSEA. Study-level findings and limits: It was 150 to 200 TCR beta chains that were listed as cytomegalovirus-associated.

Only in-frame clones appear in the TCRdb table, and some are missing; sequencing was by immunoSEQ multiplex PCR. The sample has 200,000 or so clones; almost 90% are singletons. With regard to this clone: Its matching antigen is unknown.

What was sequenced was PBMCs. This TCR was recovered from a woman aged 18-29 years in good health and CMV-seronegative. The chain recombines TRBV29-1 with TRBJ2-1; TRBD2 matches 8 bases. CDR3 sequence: CSVRTSPGDEQFF. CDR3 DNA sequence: TGCAGCGTTAGGACTAGCCCCGGGGATGAGCAGTTCTTC.